This note documents a single T cell receptor beta chain sequence. Its antigen remains unidentified. These data originate in a study of cytomegalovirus exposure and HLA in healthy donors. Across the study: The study's early data release held tens of millions of unique TCRs from HLA-typed donors. Study-wide findings and caveats: Later on, an analysis tied about 17,000 TCR beta sequences to HLA alleles at 0.05 false discovery rate.

In nominal health when sampled, donors likely had unrecorded immune exposures nonetheless. The primer mix had 60 Vbeta and 13 Jbeta primers. Data came from immunoSEQ multiplex PCR; TCRdb stores just in-frame clones and leaves some out. The sample consists of 150,000 to 190,000 clones, approximately 77% of them appearing once. V was cut by 4 bases and J by 4 bases, with 24 bases left in between. The CDR3 totals 17 residues. Germline V gene sequence: CDR1 SGHNT, CDR2 YYREEE (reference sequence). This chain links TRBV5-4 with TRBJ2-7, with D maybe TRBD1 (7 bases). The sample comprised PBMCs. This sequence was found in a man aged 18-30 years in good health and CMV-seronegative. CDR3 region: CASSPSLEGARDYEQYF. CDR3 nucleotides: TGTGCCAGCAGCCCCAGCTTGGAGGGGGCGAGGGATTACGAGCAGTACTTC.